The rows below give T cell receptor beta chains drawn from one sample of a study of shared clonotypes between healthy human individuals. Assay used: immunoSEQ multiplex PCR; TCRdb lists only in-frame clones, some missing. The data contain 1,100,000 or so clones, approximately 80% of them singletons. Sample: memory CD4+ T cells from PBMCs. Receptors originate from a man younger than 35 in good health. Some clones in this sample may be carry-over from other donors' samples. The CDR3 runs from the conserved cysteine through the conserved F or W. Fields, in order: D gene, V gene, J gene, CDR3 protein. A D gene is named only where the DNA matches it firmly.

d_gene: -
v_gene: TRBV20-1
j_gene: TRBJ1-2
CDR3aa: CSGRRNYGYTF

d_gene: -
v_gene: TRBV28
j_gene: TRBJ1-2
CDR3aa: CASTSLGPNYGYTF

d_gene: TRBD2
v_gene: TRBV5-4
j_gene: TRBJ2-1
CDR3aa: CASSRVSRLAGNEQFF

d_gene: TRBD1
v_gene: TRBV5-1
j_gene: TRBJ1-3
CDR3aa: CASSTGGANGNTIYF

d_gene: -
v_gene: TRBV27
j_gene: TRBJ1-4
CDR3aa: CASSSARQERLGKLFF

d_gene: -
v_gene: TRBV7-8
j_gene: TRBJ2-3
CDR3aa: CASSLVLGDTQYF

d_gene: TRBD2
v_gene: TRBV27
j_gene: TRBJ2-2
CDR3aa: CASTSRGLGTGELFF

d_gene: -
v_gene: TRBV29-1
j_gene: TRBJ1-2
CDR3aa: CSVYGGRRDYGYTF

d_gene: -
v_gene: TRBV5-1
j_gene: TRBJ1-3
CDR3aa: CASSLMSPSGNTIYF

d_gene: -
v_gene: TRBV7-9
j_gene: TRBJ1-4
CDR3aa: CASSLLRPGGEKLFF

d_gene: -
v_gene: TRBV7-2
j_gene: TRBJ1-1
CDR3aa: CASSLVGTKDTEAFF

d_gene: -
v_gene: TRBV4-2
j_gene: TRBJ2-7
CDR3aa: CASSQEEISEQYF

d_gene: -
v_gene: TRBV7-3
j_gene: TRBJ2-1
CDR3aa: CASSLSGSYNEQFF

d_gene: -
v_gene: TRBV27
j_gene: TRBJ1-2
CDR3aa: CASSLSREYGYTF

d_gene: TRBD1
v_gene: TRBV4-2
j_gene: TRBJ1-2
CDR3aa: CASSPQGARGYTF

d_gene: TRBD2
v_gene: TRBV6-6
j_gene: TRBJ2-7
CDR3aa: CASRLGTSGSYEQYF

d_gene: -
v_gene: TRBV5-1
j_gene: TRBJ1-2
CDR3aa: CASSLTGVYGYTF

d_gene: TRBD1
v_gene: TRBV4-3
j_gene: TRBJ1-4
CDR3aa: CASSQDYRQGGEKLFF

d_gene: -
v_gene: TRBV19
j_gene: TRBJ2-1
CDR3aa: CASSGTVVGEQFF

d_gene: TRBD1
v_gene: TRBV27
j_gene: TRBJ2-2
CDR3aa: CASSYGTGVTGELFF

d_gene: -
v_gene: TRBV28
j_gene: TRBJ1-1
CDR3aa: CASSLRQRGTEAFF

d_gene: -
v_gene: TRBV20-1
j_gene: TRBJ2-3
CDR3aa: CSAPDWDTQYF

d_gene: -
v_gene: TRBV12-5
j_gene: TRBJ2-3
CDR3aa: CASGLSTRGTDTQYF

d_gene: -
v_gene: TRBV5-1
j_gene: TRBJ2-7
CDR3aa: CASSLTGLSYEQYF

d_gene: -
v_gene: TRBV6-6
j_gene: TRBJ2-7
CDR3aa: CASRVIEGSYEQYF

d_gene: -
v_gene: TRBV7-8
j_gene: TRBJ2-2
CDR3aa: CASSPHRELTGELFF

d_gene: -
v_gene: TRBV11-3
j_gene: TRBJ2-2
CDR3aa: CASSPYPGTGDTGELFF

d_gene: -
v_gene: TRBV2
j_gene: TRBJ2-7
CDR3aa: CASTARQGSSYEQYF

d_gene: -
v_gene: TRBV28
j_gene: TRBJ2-2
CDR3aa: CASSPAGVNTGELFF

d_gene: TRBD2
v_gene: TRBV6-1
j_gene: TRBJ2-5
CDR3aa: CASRLAGGRETQYF

d_gene: -
v_gene: TRBV6-5
j_gene: TRBJ2-2
CDR3aa: CASSLQQGAGELFF

d_gene: -
v_gene: TRBV30
j_gene: TRBJ1-5
CDR3aa: CAWSVTWGQPQHF

d_gene: TRBD2
v_gene: TRBV7-7
j_gene: TRBJ2-1
CDR3aa: CASSLGGLAGVDEQFF

d_gene: -
v_gene: TRBV20-1
j_gene: TRBJ2-5
CDR3aa: CSATQETQYF

d_gene: -
v_gene: TRBV21-1
j_gene: TRBJ2-1
CDR3aa: CASSKRVRQRREQFF

d_gene: TRBD2
v_gene: TRBV7-8
j_gene: TRBJ2-5
CDR3aa: CASSLAPSGRTQYF

d_gene: TRBD1
v_gene: TRBV28
j_gene: TRBJ2-7
CDR3aa: CASSLGQDYEQYF

d_gene: TRBD1
v_gene: TRBV6-5
j_gene: TRBJ2-1
CDR3aa: CASGNRGAYNEQFF

d_gene: TRBD1
v_gene: TRBV28
j_gene: TRBJ1-2
CDR3aa: CASRGQGAFYGYTF

d_gene: -
v_gene: TRBV28
j_gene: TRBJ2-2
CDR3aa: CASSSNQWGFFGELFF

d_gene: TRBD1
v_gene: TRBV5-1
j_gene: TRBJ1-1
CDR3aa: CASSPQGGGTEAFF

d_gene: -
v_gene: TRBV5-4
j_gene: TRBJ1-2
CDR3aa: CASSLDSRGYTF

d_gene: -
v_gene: TRBV28
j_gene: TRBJ1-6
CDR3aa: CASSFRRGFPPLHF

d_gene: TRBD1
v_gene: TRBV28
j_gene: TRBJ1-4
CDR3aa: CASSTPGGNEKLFF

d_gene: -
v_gene: TRBV5-1
j_gene: TRBJ2-1
CDR3aa: CASSLRVNNNEQFF

d_gene: -
v_gene: TRBV29-1
j_gene: TRBJ2-2
CDR3aa: CSVSRGSNTGELFF

d_gene: -
v_gene: TRBV18
j_gene: TRBJ2-4
CDR3aa: CASSLGTGESTIQYF

d_gene: -
v_gene: TRBV10-3
j_gene: TRBJ1-2
CDR3aa: CAISDGASDNYGYTF

d_gene: -
v_gene: TRBV4-2
j_gene: TRBJ2-3
CDR3aa: CASSPRASTDTQYF

d_gene: TRBD1
v_gene: TRBV28
j_gene: TRBJ1-2
CDR3aa: CASSLADRGVDTF

d_gene: -
v_gene: TRBV5-1
j_gene: TRBJ2-3
CDR3aa: CASSLGLGGLGQDTQYF

d_gene: TRBD2
v_gene: TRBV11-3
j_gene: TRBJ2-3
CDR3aa: CASSLVGLGLTGGDTQYF

d_gene: -
v_gene: TRBV5-6
j_gene: TRBJ2-1
CDR3aa: CASRYTPSPTIQFF

d_gene: -
v_gene: TRBV30
j_gene: TRBJ2-7
CDR3aa: CAWSGGAGAAYEQYF

d_gene: -
v_gene: TRBV7-3
j_gene: TRBJ2-1
CDR3aa: CASSLRGSNYNEQFF

d_gene: -
v_gene: TRBV5-1
j_gene: TRBJ1-5
CDR3aa: CASSLGAGESQPQHF

d_gene: TRBD1
v_gene: TRBV9
j_gene: TRBJ1-1
CDR3aa: CASSGQGGFAEAFF